Sequencing of this T cell receptor (beta chain) was carried out in a study of blood T cells in healthy people across ages. Study-wide results and limits: In long-lived donors, naive CD4+ cell counts and diversity exceeded those of aged donors. Investigators viewed diversity estimates from one million T cells as underestimates, the study reported.

A note on this clonotype: Its antigen is not known.

CDR3 length equals 15 residues. Losses at the gene ends were 5 bases for V and 0 bases for J; bases not matched to a gene: 2. Extraction of total RNA produced a minimum of 5 micrograms from each sample. Then a second PCR, running roughly 7 to 11 cycles, was carried out with a sample-barcoded 5' primer and a J-beta primer mix. TCRdb re-called the 5' RACE reads with MiXCR, one entry per CDR3 protein. The sample records hundreds of thousands of distinct CDR3 sequences, 20% to 25% being singletons. These data also featured in a second study, about T cells of mothers and their children. As reported in that work: It was related mother-child pairs that showed slightly higher overlap than unrelated pairs, without reaching significance.

This clonotype originated in a boy between 10 and 17 years old in good health. V and J are TRBV12-3 or TRBV12-4 and TRBJ2-5; TRBD2 matches at 11 bases. Specimen: blood. The CDR3 sequence: CASSKTSGNQETQYF. The CDR3 bases are TGTGCCAGCAGTAAGACTAGCGGGAACCAAGAGACCCAGTACTTC.